This note documents a single T cell receptor beta chain sequence. Antigen specificity is unknown. The CDR3 runs 11 residues. The germline V gene encodes CDR1 SGHAT and CDR2 FQNNGV. Generation of cDNA took place in eight separate reactions per sample. TCRdb re-called the 5' RACE reads and gives one entry per CDR3 protein, without DNA. The listing records approximately 160,000 distinct CDR3 sequences. The data belong to a study of monozygotic twins with inflammatory bowel disease. General observations from the study: Reduced clonotype sharing with other individuals was observed in IBD patients relative to healthy twins, especially with disease activity. On the inverse Simpson index, IBD patients scored lower for TCRbeta diversity than healthy co-twins.

Sequencing was performed on blood. The rearrangement joins TRBV11-2 to TRBJ2-1. This clonotype originated in a human donor with ulcerative colitis or Crohn's disease, or a healthy co-twin of an affected twin (not recorded which). CDR3 sequence reads: CASSLHNEQFF.